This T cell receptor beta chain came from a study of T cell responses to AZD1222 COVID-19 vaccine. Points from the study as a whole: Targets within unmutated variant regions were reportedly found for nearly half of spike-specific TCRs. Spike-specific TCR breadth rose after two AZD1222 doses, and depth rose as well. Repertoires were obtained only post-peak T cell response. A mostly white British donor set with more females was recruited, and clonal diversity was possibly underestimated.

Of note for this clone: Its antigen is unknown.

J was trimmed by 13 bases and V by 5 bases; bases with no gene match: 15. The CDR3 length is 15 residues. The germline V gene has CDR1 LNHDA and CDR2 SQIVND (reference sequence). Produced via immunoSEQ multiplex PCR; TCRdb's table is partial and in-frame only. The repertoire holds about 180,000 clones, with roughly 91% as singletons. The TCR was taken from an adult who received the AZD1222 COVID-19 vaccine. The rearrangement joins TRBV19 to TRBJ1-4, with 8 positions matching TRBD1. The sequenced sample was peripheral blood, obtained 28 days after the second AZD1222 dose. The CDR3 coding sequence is TGTGCCAGTAGTCTCCGACAGGGGCTCGACGAGAGACTGTTTTTT. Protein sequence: CASSLRQGLDERLFF.